This T cell receptor beta chain stems from a study of cytomegalovirus exposure and HLA in healthy donors. Points from the study as a whole: Published work reported that the classifier diagnosed cytomegalovirus status with high specificity and sensitivity. Presence/absence results assume similar sequencing depth per donor, which may not hold. Earlier analysis looked at TCR beta V segments, and most were productive about 87% or about 30% of the time. One variant, a missense change in DCLRE1C, was linked in a later analysis to TCR beta V- and J-gene trimming.

The PCR ran on 60 Vbeta and 13 Jbeta primers. Method: immunoSEQ multiplex PCR; TCRdb's copy keeps in-frame clones and lacks some. The sample lists around 220,000 clones, approximately 68% seen once, with roughly 1.9% in the top ten. As concerns this clone: Its target is not known.

The sample was PBMCs. This sequence was found in a woman aged 30 to 39 in good health and CMV-seronegative.

The CDR3 is CASSLEDSSGTEAFF. In DNA, the CDR3 is TGTGCCAGCAGCTTGGAGGACAGCTCGGGGACTGAAGCTTTCTTT. The chain links TRBV5-4 to TRBJ1-1, with a possible D match to TRBD1 (6 bases). CDR1 is SGHNT and CDR2 is YYREEE in the germline V gene (reference sequence). This CDR3 has 15 residues. Between the trimmed V and J ends, which lost 0 bases and 5 bases, there was a span of 14 bases.